The table lists the clone carrying this T cell receptor (beta chain) with a few counts. Its cognate antigen is unknown. Clones were sequenced by immunoSEQ multiplex PCR, and TCRdb holds only the in-frame ones, with some missing. The sample holds approximately 150,000 clones, roughly 90% seen once. This sample was taken from a study of T cell responses to AZD1222 COVID-19 vaccine. Findings and limits, study-wide: Females outnumbered males among donors, who were mostly white British; clonal diversity was possibly underestimated. A rise in Spike-specific TCR breadth and depth followed two AZD1222 doses. Vaccine-related CD4 TCRs covered spike, predominating at 160-218 and 743-854.

Germline values: CDR1 SGHNT, CDR2 YENEEA. V lost 3 bases and J lost 5, with 10 bases in between. CDR3 length equals 13 residues. The chain joins TRBV11-3 to TRBJ2-5; maybe TRBD2 (6 bases). Sample: peripheral blood, taken 28 days after the second AZD1222 dose. The sequence was collected from an adult who received the AZD1222 COVID-19 vaccine. CDR3 loop: CASSFMRDETQYF. In nucleotides, the CDR3 is TGTGCCAGCAGCTTTATGCGGGACGAGACCCAGTACTTC.